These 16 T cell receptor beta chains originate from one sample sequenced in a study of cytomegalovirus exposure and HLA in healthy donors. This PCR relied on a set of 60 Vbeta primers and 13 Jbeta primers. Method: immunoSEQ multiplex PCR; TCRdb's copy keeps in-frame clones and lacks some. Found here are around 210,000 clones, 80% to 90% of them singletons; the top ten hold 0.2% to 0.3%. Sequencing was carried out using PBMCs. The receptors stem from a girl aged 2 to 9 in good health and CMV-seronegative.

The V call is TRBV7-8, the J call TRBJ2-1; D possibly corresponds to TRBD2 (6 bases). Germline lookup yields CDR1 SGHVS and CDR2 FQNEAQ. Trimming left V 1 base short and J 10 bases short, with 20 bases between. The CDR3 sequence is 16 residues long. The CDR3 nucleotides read TGTGCCAGCAGCTTAGTTGCCAGCGGGCAGCGGTTCGAGCAGTTCTTC. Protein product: CASSLVASGQRFEQFF. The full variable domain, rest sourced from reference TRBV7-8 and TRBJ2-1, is GAGVSQSPRYKVAKRGQDVALRCDPISGHVSLFWYQQALGQGPEFLTYFQNEAQLDKSGLPSDRFFAERPEGSVSTLKIQRTQQEDSAVYLCASSLVASGQRFEQFFGPGTRLTVL.

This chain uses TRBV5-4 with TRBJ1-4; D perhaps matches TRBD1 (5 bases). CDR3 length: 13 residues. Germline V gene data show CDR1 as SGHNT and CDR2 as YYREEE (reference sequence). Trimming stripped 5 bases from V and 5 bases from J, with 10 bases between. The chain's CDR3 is CASRSDRNEKLFF. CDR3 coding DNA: TGTGCCAGCAGATCCGACAGAAATGAAAAACTGTTTTTT.

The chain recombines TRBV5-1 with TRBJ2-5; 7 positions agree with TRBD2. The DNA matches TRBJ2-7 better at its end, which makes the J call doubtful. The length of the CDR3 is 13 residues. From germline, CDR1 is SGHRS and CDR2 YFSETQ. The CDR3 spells CASSLRTSYEQYF. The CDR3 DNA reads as TGCGCCAGCAGCCTCCGGACTAGCTACGAGCAGTACTTC.

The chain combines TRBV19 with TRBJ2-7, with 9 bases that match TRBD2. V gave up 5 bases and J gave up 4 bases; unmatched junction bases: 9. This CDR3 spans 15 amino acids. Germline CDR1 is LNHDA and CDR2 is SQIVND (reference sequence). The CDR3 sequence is CASSFFLTSGYEQYF. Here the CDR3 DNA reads TGTGCCAGTAGTTTCTTCCTCACTAGCGGGTACGAGCAGTACTTC. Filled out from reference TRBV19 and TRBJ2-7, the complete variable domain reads DGGITQSPKYLFRKEGQNVTLSCEQNLNHDAMYWYRQDPGQGLRLIYYSQIVNDFQKGDIAEGYSVSREKKESFPLTVTSAQKNPTAFYLCASSFFLTSGYEQYFGPGTRLTVT.

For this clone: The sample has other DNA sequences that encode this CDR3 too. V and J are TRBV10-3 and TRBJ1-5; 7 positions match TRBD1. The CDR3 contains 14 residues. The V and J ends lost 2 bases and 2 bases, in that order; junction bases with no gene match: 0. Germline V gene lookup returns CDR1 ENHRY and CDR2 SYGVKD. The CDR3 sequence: CAISETGGNQPQHF. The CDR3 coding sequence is TGTGCCATCAGTGAGACAGGGGGCAATCAGCCCCAGCATTTT.

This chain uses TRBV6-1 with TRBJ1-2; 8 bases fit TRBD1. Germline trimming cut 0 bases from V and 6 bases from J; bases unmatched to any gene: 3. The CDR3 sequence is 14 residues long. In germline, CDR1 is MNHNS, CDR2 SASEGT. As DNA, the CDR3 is TGTGCCAGCAGTGAAGCTTGGACAGGGAATGGCTACACCTTC. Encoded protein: CASSEAWTGNGYTF.

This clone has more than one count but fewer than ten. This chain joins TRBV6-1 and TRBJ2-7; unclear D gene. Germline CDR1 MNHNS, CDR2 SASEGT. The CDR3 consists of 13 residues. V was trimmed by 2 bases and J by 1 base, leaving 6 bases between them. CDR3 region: CASSESASYEQYF. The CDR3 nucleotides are TGTGCCAGCAGTGAAAGCGCATCCTACGAGCAGTACTTC.

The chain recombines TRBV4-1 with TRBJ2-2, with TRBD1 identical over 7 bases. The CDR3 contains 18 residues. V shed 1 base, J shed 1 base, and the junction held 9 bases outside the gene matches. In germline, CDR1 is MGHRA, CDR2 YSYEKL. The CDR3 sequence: CASSQGPARTGNTGELFF. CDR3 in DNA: TGCGCCAGCAGCCAAGGACCGGCCCGGACAGGGAACACCGGGGAGCTGTTTTTT.

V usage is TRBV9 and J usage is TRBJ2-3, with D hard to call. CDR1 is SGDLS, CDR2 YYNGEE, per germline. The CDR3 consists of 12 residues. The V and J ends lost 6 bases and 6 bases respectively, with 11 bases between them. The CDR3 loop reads CASTDSGDTQYF. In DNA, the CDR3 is TGTGCCAGCACCGACTCCGGGGATACGCAGTATTTT.

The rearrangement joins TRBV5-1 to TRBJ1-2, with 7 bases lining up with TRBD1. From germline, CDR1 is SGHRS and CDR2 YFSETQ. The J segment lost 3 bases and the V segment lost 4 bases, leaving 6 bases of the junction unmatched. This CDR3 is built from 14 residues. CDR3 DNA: TGCGCCAGCAGCACAACCGGGACAGACTATGGCTACACCTTC. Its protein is CASSTTGTDYGYTF. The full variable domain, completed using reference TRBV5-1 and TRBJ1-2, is KAGVTQTPRYLIKTRGQQVTLSCSPISGHRSVSWYQQTPGQGLQFLFEYFSETQRNKGNFPGRFSGRQFSNSRSEMNVSTLELGDSALYLCASSTTGTDYGYTFGSGTRLTVV.

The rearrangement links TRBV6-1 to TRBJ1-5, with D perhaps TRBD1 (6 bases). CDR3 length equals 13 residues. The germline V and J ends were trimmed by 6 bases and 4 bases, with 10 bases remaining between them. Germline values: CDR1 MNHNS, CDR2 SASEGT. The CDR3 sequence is CASRVTGNQPQHF. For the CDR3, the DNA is TGTGCCAGCAGAGTCACAGGGAATCAGCCCCAGCATTTT.

The CDR3 DNA sequence: TGCGCCAGCAGCATGGACAGCAGCTCCTATAATTCACCCCTCCACTTT. Protein: CASSMDSSSYNSPLHF. This chain links TRBV5-1 with TRBJ1-6, with D perhaps matching TRBD1 (6 bases). V lost 4 bases and J 0 bases, leaving 11 bases between the germline ends. CDR1 is SGHRS, CDR2 YFSETQ, per germline. This CDR3 contains 16 residues.

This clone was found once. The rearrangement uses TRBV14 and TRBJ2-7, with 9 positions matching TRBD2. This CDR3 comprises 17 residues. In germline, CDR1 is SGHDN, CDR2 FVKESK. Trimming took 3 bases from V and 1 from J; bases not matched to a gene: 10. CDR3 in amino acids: CASSQRILTSGSYEQYF. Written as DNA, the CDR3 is TGTGCCAGCAGCCAGCGCATACTTACTAGCGGGTCCTACGAGCAGTACTTC.

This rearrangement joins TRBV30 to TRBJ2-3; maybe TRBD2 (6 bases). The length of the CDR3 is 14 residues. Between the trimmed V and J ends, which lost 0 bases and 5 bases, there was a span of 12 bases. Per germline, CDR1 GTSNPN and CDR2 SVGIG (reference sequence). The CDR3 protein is CAWSVWGRRDTQYF. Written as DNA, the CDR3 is TGTGCCTGGAGTGTTTGGGGGAGGAGAGATACGCAGTATTTT.

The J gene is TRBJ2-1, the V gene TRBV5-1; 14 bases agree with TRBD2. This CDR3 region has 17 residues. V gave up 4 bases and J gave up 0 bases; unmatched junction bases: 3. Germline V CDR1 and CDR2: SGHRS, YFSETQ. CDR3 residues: CASSPGLAGASYNEQFF. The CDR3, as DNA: TGCGCCAGCAGCCCGGGACTAGCGGGGGCCTCCTACAATGAGCAGTTCTTC.

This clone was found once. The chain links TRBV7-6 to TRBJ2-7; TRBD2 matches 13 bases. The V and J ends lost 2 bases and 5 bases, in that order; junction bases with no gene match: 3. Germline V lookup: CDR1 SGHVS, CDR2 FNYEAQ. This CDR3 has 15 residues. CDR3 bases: TGTGCCAGCAGCTTACTGACTAGCGGGAGGAACGAGCAGTACTTC. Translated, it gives CASSLLTSGRNEQYF.